This is a list of T cell receptor beta chains from one sample in a study of ipilimumab plus nivolumab after autologous stem cell transplantation. Some clones are missing from TCRdb's copy, which holds only in-frame ones; the method was immunoSEQ multiplex PCR. The sample lists 84,000 or so clones; approximately 83% were seen once. The input for sequencing was PBMCs, taken in a trial of ipilimumab plus nivolumab as post-transplant consolidation. Receptor source: a male donor with diffuse large B-cell lymphoma. Each CDR3 is given without its conserved first and last residue. Clone size is stated in some rows and not others, as once, few, many or a class when expanded.

J | V | length | size | CDR3
TRBJ1-3 | TRBV5-1 | 12 | once | ASSQQGERNTIY
TRBJ2-3 | TRBV7-2 | 11 | NA | ASSRSGPDTQY
TRBJ1-1 | TRBV19 | 12 | few | ASSIGLLNTEAF
TRBJ1-2 | TRBV7-2 | 13 | few | ASSPRVQPNYGYT
TRBJ1-5 | TRBV7-2 | 12 | NA | ASSLSRTNQPQH
TRBJ1-1 | TRBV18 | 12 | NA | ASSPITENTEAF
TRBJ2-3 | TRBV18 | 14 | NA | ASSPISGGSTDTQY
TRBJ1-1 | TRBV7-9 | 12 | NA | ASSLARQGLEAF
TRBJ2-2 | TRBV15 | 13 | NA | ATSRDRRGSGELF
TRBJ2-3 | TRBV7-3 | 12 | NA | ASSLTHGDNTQY
TRBJ2-3 | TRBV7-9 | 15 | NA | ASSLAGSGQGTDTQY
TRBJ2-5 | TRBV5-1 | 13 | NA | ASSYRGAQEETQY
TRBJ2-1 | TRBV29-1 | 14 | NA | SVEDRRPFLYNEQF
TRBJ1-2 | TRBV6-6 | 10 | NA | ASSWTTQGYT
TRBJ1-4 | TRBV6-1 | 13 | NA | ASSEAGGSSEKLF
TRBJ2-1 | TRBV20-1 | 8 | NA | SATYNEQF
TRBJ2-3 | TRBV9 | 11 | NA | ASSPHLLDTQY